This TCR beta chain comes out of a study of CD8 T cells in Susac syndrome. Study-level information: Patients with Susac syndrome who were sequenced included more than 5 with active disease and eight in remission.

Germline loops: CDR1 SEHNR, CDR2 FQNEAQ (reference sequence). The CDR3 is made up of 14 amino acids. Germline trimming cut 5 bases from V and 1 base from J; bases unmatched to any gene: 2. Random hexamers primed reverse transcription of about 0.45 to 1 ug RNA. The immunoSEQ assay covered 54 Vbeta and 13 Jbeta segments for CDR3. A single record per CDR3 protein comes from TCRdb applying MiXCR to the immunoSEQ multiplex PCR reads. The sample lists around 170,000 distinct CDR3 sequences, 85% to 95% occurring once. From blood CD8+ and CD4+ T cells, the TCR beta chain was sequenced. This sequence was found in a human donor with Susac syndrome. Sequenced material: CD8+ T cells from PBMCs. J is TRBJ1-2 and V is TRBV7-9; 9 bases line up with TRBD1. The CDR3: CASSGGQGNYGYTF. Here the CDR3 DNA reads TGTGCCAGCAGCGGGGGACAGGGTAACTATGGCTACACCTTC.